The rows below give T cell receptor beta chains drawn from one sample of a study of Tregs in tolerant kidney transplant recipients. The method was immunoSEQ multiplex PCR; TCRdb's version includes in-frame clones alone and lacks a portion of them. This repertoire shows 15,000 to 17,000 clones, just over 90% found once; its top ten account for around 13%. The specimen was CD8+ T cells from blood. The origin of the receptors is a human donor in good health. Both conserved end residues are part of each CDR3. Each record gives: J gene, clone size, D gene, V gene, CDR3 protein, CDR3 DNA. D genes are given only for firm matches. Only some rows state a clone size, as once, few, many or a class for expanded clones.

>TRBJ2-7|few|-|TRBV9
CASSSEGLDGSYEQYF
TGTGCCAGCAGCTCGGAGGGACTGGATGGGTCGTACGAGCAGTACTTC
>TRBJ2-4|-|TRBD2|TRBV4-3
CASSRGGGDIQYF
TGCGCCAGCAGCCGCGGCGGGGGGGACATTCAGTACTTC
>TRBJ1-1|-|-|TRBV6-6
CASSYTRNTEAFF
TGTGCCAGCAGTTACACCCGTAACACTGAAGCTTTCTTT
>TRBJ2-7|-|TRBD2|TRBV9
CASSDGTSGYEQYF
TGTGCCAGCAGCGATGGGACTAGCGGTTACGAGCAGTACTTC
>TRBJ1-1|-|-|TRBV7-9
CASSLGSGRGLFTEAFF
TGTGCCAGCAGCTTAGGGTCAGGGAGGGGATTGTTCACTGAAGCTTTCTTT
>TRBJ1-2|few|-|TRBV25-1
CASNEGHGYTF
TGTGCCAGCAATGAGGGCCATGGCTACACCTTC
>TRBJ2-4|-|TRBD2|TRBV7-2
CASSLGRGGDIQYF
TGTGCCAGCAGCTTAGGTCGGGGGGGCGACATTCAGTACTTC
>TRBJ2-3|-|-|TRBV27
CASSFYDSTDTQYF
TGTGCCAGCAGTTTTTATGATAGCACAGATACGCAGTATTTT
>TRBJ1-3|-|-|TRBV5-5
CASSFGVGSGNTIYF
TGTGCCAGCAGCTTTGGGGTTGGGTCTGGAAACACCATATATTTT
>TRBJ1-3|-|TRBD1|TRBV29-1
CSVRDLQGVGGNTIYF
TGCAGCGTTAGAGACCTACAGGGGGTTGGTGGAAACACCATATATTTT
>TRBJ2-2|-|-|TRBV30
CAWRPMYTGELFF
TGTGCCTGGAGACCGATGTACACCGGGGAGCTGTTTTTT
>TRBJ2-5|-|-|TRBV4-1
CASSQEPIFGETQYF
TGCGCCAGCAGCCAAGAGCCTATATTTGGGGAGACCCAGTACTTC
>TRBJ1-2|-|-|TRBV29-1
CSVPGPGFGGYTF
TGCAGCGTCCCTGGGCCAGGGTTCGGGGGCTACACCTTC
>TRBJ2-5|-|-|TRBV30
CAWRGALGETQYF
TGTGCCTGGAGGGGGGCTTTAGGAGAGACCCAGTACTTC
>TRBJ2-7|-|TRBD1|TRBV6-5
CASSSWTGGNEQYF
TGTGCCAGCAGTTCTTGGACAGGGGGAAACGAGCAGTACTTC
>TRBJ2-7|-|-|TRBV9
CASSPRPYEQYF
TGTGCCAGCAGCCCCCGGCCCTACGAGCAGTACTTC
>TRBJ2-7|-|-|TRBV27
CASSVTVFYEQYF
TGTGCCAGCAGTGTAACAGTTTTCTACGAGCAGTACTTC
>TRBJ1-5|once|-|TRBV6-5
CASSGHNQPQHF
TGTGCCAGCAGTGGACACAATCAGCCCCAGCATTTT
>TRBJ1-5|once|-|TRBV27
CASSYAGSNQPQHF
TGTGCCAGCAGTTACGCGGGGAGCAATCAGCCCCAGCATTTT
>TRBJ2-3|-|-|TRBV7-8
CASSPGDVRTDTQYF
TGTGCCAGCAGCCCAGGGGACGTACGGACAGATACGCAGTATTTT
>TRBJ1-2|-|-|TRBV15
CATSRAQDSPYGYTF
TGTGCCACCAGCAGAGCCCAGGACAGTCCTTATGGCTACACCTTC
>TRBJ2-7|-|-|TRBV6-1
CASSEGEGNRVRSYEQYF
TGTGCCAGCAGTGAAGGAGAAGGGAACAGGGTTCGTTCCTACGAGCAGTACTTC
>TRBJ1-6|-|-|TRBV4-3
CASSQGSYGSPLHF
TGCGCCAGCAGCCAAGGTTCGTACGGGTCACCCCTCCACTTT
>TRBJ1-6|-|TRBD1|TRBV10-3
CAINSGQGNSPLHF
TGTGCCATCAACTCGGGACAGGGGAATTCACCCCTCCACTTT